A single TCR beta chain is shown here with its context. Sequencing used immunoSEQ multiplex PCR; TCRdb keeps in-frame clones, though not all of them. Of about 140,000 clones in the sample, about nine tenths were seen once. This sample is drawn from a study of control samples from healthy donors and cancer patients. The CDR3 loop spans 13 amino acids. Trimming stripped 2 bases from V and 4 bases from J, with 8 bases between. Germline CDR1 is SNHLY and CDR2 is FYNNEI. This TCR was sampled from a man aged 30-40 years in good health. V gene TRBV2 combines with J gene TRBJ1-2; D call uncertain. Sample: blood. The CDR3 region is CASSERRLYGYTF. The CDR3 DNA reads TGTGCCAGCAGTGAACGACGCCTCTATGGCTACACCTTC.